The 27 T cell receptor beta chains below come from one sample, sequenced in a study of cytomegalovirus exposure and HLA in healthy donors (dated by TCRdb to 2015 to 2018). The library was built by means of the immunoSEQ multiplex PCR assay. For the multiplex PCR, a mixture combining 60 forward primers for TCR Vbeta segments and 13 reverse primers for TCR Jbeta segments was used. Here the immuneACCESS table is served through TCRdb, limited to in-frame sequences with V and J called. Missing clones are a known gap in these copies; in checked studies unresolved V genes cover under half, and the rest lacks a known reason. The sample table holds approximately 150,000 clones, of which around 78% were seen once. The ten top clones hold approximately 7% of the sample. What was sequenced was PBMCs. The receptors derive from a woman aged 40 to 55 in good health and CMV-seropositive.

The V gene is TRBV6-1, the J gene TRBJ1-6; possible D gene TRBD1, 6 bases. This CDR3 has 12 residues. Trimming stripped 8 bases from V and 8 bases from J, with 10 bases between. The V gene's germline CDR1 is MNHNS and CDR2 SASEGT. The CDR3 bases are TGTGCCAGCGGCTACAGGGATTCACCCCTCCACTTT. Amino acids: CASGYRDSPLHF.

This rearrangement joins TRBV6-1 to TRBJ1-1, with D tentatively TRBD1 (6 bases). V lost 6 bases to trimming and J lost 11 bases, with 19 bases between them. Germline V gene lookup returns CDR1 MNHNS and CDR2 SASEGT. The CDR3 is 13 residues long. The CDR3 loop reads CASSEKGTGYAFF. The CDR3 region has the DNA TGTGCCAGCAGCGAAAAAGGCACAGGGTACGCTTTCTTT.

The chain employs TRBV6-6 and TRBJ2-3; D possibly corresponds to TRBD2 (6 bases). CDR3 length equals 12 residues. CDR1 MNHNY and CDR2 SVGAGI come from the germline V gene (reference sequence). V shed 2 bases and J shed 11 bases, with 11 bases lying between them. CDR3: CASSYPTSQQYF. CDR3 DNA: TGTGCCAGCAGTTACCCCACTAGCCAGCAGTATTTT.

The chain has TRBV18 and TRBJ1-4; D not resolved. The CDR3 has 15 residues. CDR1 is KGHSH, CDR2 LQKENI, per germline. V dropped 5 bases and J dropped 0 bases, with 10 bases sitting between them. In nucleotides, the CDR3 is TGTGCCAGCTCATGGGCATTGGCAACTAATGAAAAACTGTTTTTT. As protein: CASSWALATNEKLFF.

The chain uses TRBV4-1 and TRBJ2-5; D is uncertain. V lost 3 bases and J lost 2, with 13 bases in between. Germline CDR1 reads MGHRA; CDR2 reads YSYEKL. The length of the CDR3 is 15 residues. In DNA, the CDR3 is TGCGCCAGCAGCCACTACCATCAATTACAAGAGACCCAGTACTTC. Translated: CASSHYHQLQETQYF.

The CDR3 nucleotides read TGTGCCAGCAGTTTAGCCCCCGGGGGGATAAGAGGCTACACCTTC. This gives the protein CASSLAPGGIRGYTF. The chain is built from TRBV27 and TRBJ1-2; D is perhaps TRBD1 (5 bases). The CDR3 spans 15 residues. CDR1 and CDR2 from the germline V gene are MNHEY and SMNVEV (reference sequence). V was pared by 2 bases and J by 8 bases, with 18 bases between.

The V call is TRBV30, the J call TRBJ1-6; 8 nucleotides line up with TRBD1. Trimming removed 3 bases from V and 4 bases from J; junction bases left unmatched: 11. This CDR3 spans 17 amino acids. Germline CDR1 is GTSNPN and CDR2 is SVGIG (reference sequence). CDR3 coding DNA: TGTGCCTGGAGGGGTGGACAGGGTAGTTGGTATAATTCACCCCTCCACTTT. Encoded protein: CAWRGGQGSWYNSPLHF.

J is TRBJ1-4 and V is TRBV28, with D hard to call. This CDR3 is 12 amino acids long. Trimming cost V 8 bases and J 8 bases, with 12 bases left between them. Germline loops: CDR1 MDHEN, CDR2 SYDVKM. This chain's CDR3 is CASESRREKLFF. In nucleotides, the CDR3 is TGTGCCAGCGAGAGTCGTCGGGAAAAACTGTTTTTT.

The rearrangement links TRBV1 to TRBJ2-7; TRBD1, as called in the table, went unchecked against the DNA. TRBV1 is a pseudogene. The CDR3 covers 16 residues. The CDR3 is CTSSPPPGTVPYEQYF. In DNA form, the CDR3 reads TGCACCAGCAGCCCCCCCCCGGGGACAGTACCCTACGAGCAGTACTTC.

The chain is built from TRBV4-3 and TRBJ1-5; D perhaps matches TRBD1 (5 bases). The V end lost 0 bases, the J end lost 4 bases, and 10 bases lay between the germline ends. CDR1 LGHNA and CDR2 YSLEER come from the germline V gene. The CDR3 sequence is 15 residues long. CDR3 in amino acids: CASSQDRTTNQPQHF. The CDR3 region has the DNA TGCGCCAGCAGCCAAGATCGGACAACTAATCAGCCCCAGCATTTT.

This clone was observed a few times. The chain joins TRBV10-1 to TRBJ2-7, with a possible D match to TRBD1 (6 bases). The CDR3 has 12 residues. V lost 8 bases to trimming and J lost 5 bases, with 13 bases between them. Germline CDR1 is WNHNN and CDR2 is SYGVQD (reference sequence). CDR3 residues: CASGTAGDEQYF. The CDR3 DNA is TGCGCCAGCGGAACGGCAGGGGACGAGCAGTACTTC.

This CDR3 is CAWSAGTDGNTIYF. The CDR3 coding sequence is TGTGCCTGGTCTGCCGGGACTGATGGAAACACCATATATTTT. The rearrangement joins TRBV30 to TRBJ1-3; D may be TRBD1 (5 bases). Trimming cost V 5 bases and J 3 bases, with 14 bases left between them. Germline V CDR1 and CDR2: GTSNPN, SVGIG (reference sequence). CDR3 size: 14 residues.

The V and J genes are TRBV7-9 and TRBJ1-6, with D perhaps matching TRBD1 (6 bases). The ends were cut back, 1 base at V and 9 bases at J, with 13 bases in the middle. Looked up from germline, CDR1 is SEHNR and CDR2 is FQNEAQ (reference sequence). The CDR3 is 15 amino acids. CDR3 sequence: CASSLGGGAGSPLHF. CDR3 DNA sequence: TGTGCCAGCAGCTTAGGCGGGGGCGCAGGTTCACCCCTCCACTTT.

The chain recombines TRBV5-1 with TRBJ1-3; D is undetermined. This CDR3 has 17 residues. V shed 0 bases and J shed 0 bases, with 13 bases lying between them. Germline V CDR1 and CDR2: SGHRS, YFSETQ. The CDR3 nucleotides are TGCGCCAGCAGCTTGGTGGAGGCTAGCTCCTCTGGAAACACCATATATTTT. Residues: CASSLVEASSSGNTIYF.

V gene TRBV5-4 combines with J gene TRBJ2-6, with D maybe TRBD2 (7 bases). This CDR3 has 16 amino acids. CDR1 is SGHNT, CDR2 YYREEE, per germline (reference sequence). V gave up 4 bases and J gave up 2 bases, with 13 bases separating them. The CDR3 loop reads CASSGGADPGANVLTF. The CDR3 DNA reads TGTGCCAGCAGCGGGGGGGCAGACCCTGGGGCCAACGTCCTGACTTTC.

The J gene is TRBJ2-2, the V gene TRBV5-4; tentatively, D is TRBD2 (6 bases). Trimming took 4 bases from V and 6 from J, leaving 16 bases between them. The V gene's germline CDR1 is SGHNT and CDR2 YYREEE (reference sequence). The CDR3 sequence is 15 residues long. CDR3 bases: TGTGCCAGCAGCAGGCAGGGAGGTCGGTCCGGGGAGCTGTTTTTT. Translated, it gives CASSRQGGRSGELFF.

The J gene is TRBJ1-1, the V gene TRBV5-8, with D perhaps TRBD1 (5 bases). Germline V gene sequence: CDR1 SGHTS, CDR2 YDEGEE. There are 15 residues in the CDR3. V was trimmed by 1 base and J by 1 base, leaving 11 bases between them. The chain's CDR3 is CASSLHGARNTEAFF. As DNA, the CDR3 is TGTGCCAGCAGCTTGCATGGGGCGAGGAACACTGAAGCTTTCTTT.

The gene calls are TRBV10-2 and TRBJ2-1; the D is unclear. With 4 bases removed from V and 7 bases from J, the gap between germline ends came to 8 bases. The CDR3 runs to 12 residues. Germline V gene lookup returns CDR1 WSHSY and CDR2 SAAADI. The CDR3 region has the DNA TGCGCCAGCAGTGTGGGCAGAAATGAGCAGTTCTTC. Its translation: CASSVGRNEQFF.

V and J are TRBV28 and TRBJ1-6; the match to TRBD1 covers 8 bases. V lost 4 bases to trimming and J lost 13 bases; unmatched junction nucleotides: 9. The CDR3 extends over 14 amino acids. Germline CDR1 MDHEN, CDR2 SYDVKM. CDR3 residues: CASSSSRGRLPLHF. The CDR3 DNA follows: TGTGCCAGCAGTTCGAGCAGGGGGCGATTGCCCCTCCACTTT. Based on the CDR3 plus reference TRBV28 and TRBJ1-6, the full variable domain is DVKVTQSSRYLVKRTGEKVFLECVQDMDHENMFWYRQDPGLGLRLIYFSYDVKMKEKGDIPEGYSVSREKKERFSLILESASTNQTSMYLCASSSSRGRLPLHFGNGTRLTVT.

This chain connects TRBV2 to TRBJ2-4; a possible D gene is TRBD2 (6 bases). Germline V lookup: CDR1 SNHLY, CDR2 FYNNEI. The germline V and J ends were trimmed by 3 bases and 7 bases, with 13 bases remaining between them. This CDR3 contains 14 residues. The CDR3 sequence is CASSEFRGLNIQYF. In DNA form, the CDR3 reads TGTGCCAGCAGTGAGTTTCGGGGGTTGAACATTCAGTACTTC.

The V call is TRBV25-1, the J call TRBJ1-2, with D hard to call. CDR3 length: 11 residues. Trimming removed 7 bases at V and 2 bases at J, with 5 bases between. Looked up from germline, CDR1 is MGHDK and CDR2 is SYGVNS. This chain's CDR3 is CASNSNYGYTF. CDR3 in DNA: TGTGCCAGCAACTCCAACTATGGCTACACCTTC.

V and J are TRBV5-1 and TRBJ2-1; no reliable D call. The CDR3 spans 13 residues. Germline V gene lookup returns CDR1 SGHRS and CDR2 YFSETQ. Trimming pared 3 bases from V and 8 bases from J, leaving 12 bases between. DNA for the CDR3: TGCGCCAGCAGCTCTTTCGTACCGGATGAGCAGTTCTTC. Protein sequence: CASSSFVPDEQFF.

The chain employs TRBV5-4 and TRBJ2-3, with TRBD2 matching 13 bases. Germline V gene sequence: CDR1 SGHNT, CDR2 YYREEE (reference sequence). The CDR3 contains 18 residues. With 4 bases clipped from V and 3 bases from J, the junction kept 11 bases outside the gene matches. DNA of the CDR3: TGTGCCAGCAGCCGAGCTCTACTAGCGGGGGGGCCTACAGATACGCAGTATTTT. It codes for CASSRALLAGGPTDTQYF.

This chain uses TRBV5-6 with TRBJ1-2; possible D gene TRBD1, 5 bases. The CDR3 is 12 amino acids. Germline V gives CDR1 SGHDT, CDR2 YYEEEE. Deletions cut 0 bases from V and 5 bases from J, with 5 bases between. The CDR3 protein is CASSLAGYGYTF. The DNA for the CDR3 is TGTGCCAGCAGCTTGGCAGGGTATGGCTACACCTTC.

The chain employs TRBV14 and TRBJ2-1; 7 bases agree with TRBD2. J was trimmed by 2 bases and V by 2 bases; bases with no gene match: 3. The CDR3 has 15 residues. The germline CDR1 and CDR2 sequences are SGHDN and FVKESK. The CDR3 is CASSQLAGAYNEQFF. CDR3 in DNA: TGTGCCAGCAGCCAACTGGCGGGGGCCTACAATGAGCAGTTCTTC.

The CDR3: CASSVDTSGGGRVDEQFF. The CDR3 DNA is TGTGCCAGCAGCGTAGACACTAGCGGGGGGGGCAGGGTCGATGAGCAGTTCTTC. The rearrangement links TRBV9 to TRBJ2-1; TRBD2 matches 13 bases. The germline V gene encodes CDR1 SGDLS and CDR2 YYNGEE. The V gene end was trimmed by 0 bases and the J gene end by 8 bases; junction bases not matched to a gene: 11. The CDR3 runs to 18 residues.

V usage is TRBV18 and J usage is TRBJ2-1; D is uncertain. The CDR3 length is 14 residues. CDR1 and CDR2 from the germline V gene are KGHSH and LQKENI. Trimming left V 3 bases short and J 8 bases short, with 14 bases between. CDR3 DNA: TGTGCCAGCTCACCCCCGAACGCAGTTCATGAGCAGTTCTTC. Protein sequence: CASSPPNAVHEQFF.